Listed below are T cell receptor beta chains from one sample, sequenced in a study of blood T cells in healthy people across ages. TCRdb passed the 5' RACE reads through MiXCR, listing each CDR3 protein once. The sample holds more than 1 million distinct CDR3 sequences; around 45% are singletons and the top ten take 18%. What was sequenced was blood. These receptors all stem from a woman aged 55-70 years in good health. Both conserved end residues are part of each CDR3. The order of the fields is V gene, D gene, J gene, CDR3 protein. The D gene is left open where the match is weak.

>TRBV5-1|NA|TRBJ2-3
CASSGDGLDTQYF
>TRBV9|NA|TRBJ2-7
CASSAGDRWHGDEQYF
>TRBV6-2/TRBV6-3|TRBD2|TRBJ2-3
CASSYSGLAGGPGGLTDTQYF
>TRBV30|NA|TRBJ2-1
CAWSVEEVQQFF
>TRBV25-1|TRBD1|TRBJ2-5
CASSTQDRWQETQYF
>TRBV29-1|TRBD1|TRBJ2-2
CSARGLGTGELFF
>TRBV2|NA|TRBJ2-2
CASRPQDTGELFF
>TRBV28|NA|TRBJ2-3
CASSPRLGYTDTQYF
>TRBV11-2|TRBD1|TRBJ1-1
CASSRDSGTEAFF
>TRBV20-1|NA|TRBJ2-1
CSARDRSNEQFF
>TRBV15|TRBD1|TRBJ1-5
CATSRRTGSVRQPQHF
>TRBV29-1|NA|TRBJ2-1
CSARGGSENEQFF
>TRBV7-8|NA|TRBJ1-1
CASSSEPLGTEAFF
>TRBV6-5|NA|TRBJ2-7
CASSYRPSNEQYF
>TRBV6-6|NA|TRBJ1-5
CASRAGVASNQPQHF
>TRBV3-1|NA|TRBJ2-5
CASSPWGGETQYF
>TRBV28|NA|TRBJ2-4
CASSVPSFLAKNIQYF
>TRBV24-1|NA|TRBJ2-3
CATRKTWTCTDTQYF
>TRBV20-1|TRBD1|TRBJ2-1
CSAPTGPNEQFF
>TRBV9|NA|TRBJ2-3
CASSVVGAGTDTQYF